The present entry profiles one T cell receptor beta chain with its context. The antigen is not known. Assay used: immunoSEQ multiplex PCR; TCRdb lists only in-frame clones, some missing. This sample has 40,000 or so clones, with about 77% found just once. These data originate in a study of PD-1 blockade in classical Hodgkin lymphoma. The study's findings and limits: It was reported that newly diagnosed patients had less baseline TCR diversity than healthy donors.

Every one of the patients relapsed after autologous stem cell transplantation (brentuximab vedotin exposure was variable). This clonotype was sampled from a human donor with classical Hodgkin lymphoma. The sequencing used peripheral blood mononuclear cells (PBMCs), collected at baseline.

CDR3 residues: CATNYRVGGEQYF. CDR3 DNA sequence: TGTGCCACCAATTACAGGGTAGGGGGCGAGCAGTACTTC. V and J are TRBV6-1 and TRBJ2-7, with D possibly matching TRBD1 (6 bases). The V end lost 10 bases, the J end lost 6 bases, and 19 bases lay between the germline ends. Germline V gene sequence: CDR1 MNHNS, CDR2 SASEGT. The CDR3 sequence is 13 residues long.